This TCR beta chain was captured in a study of CD8 T cells in ankylosing spondylitis. Findings of the study overall: Reportedly, significant enrichment of disease-linked clones occurred in matched ankylosing spondylitis synovial fluid.

This clonotype was detected ten times or more. Its antigen is undetermined. Using quantitative 5'-RACE with molecular barcodes, the authors made TCR beta libraries. TCRdb analysed the 5' RACE reads with MiXCR anew, one entry per CDR3 protein. The profile shows approximately 88,000 distinct CDR3 sequences, roughly 9.6% of them singletons. With V trimmed by 5 bases and J by 1 base, 7 bases remained unmatched. The CDR3 has 16 residues. Sequencing input: blood, either unsorted or a sorted T cell fraction (not recorded which). This TCR was sampled from a male donor with ankylosing spondylitis or in good health (not recorded which). The chain couples TRBV12-3 or TRBV12-4 to TRBJ2-3; the match to TRBD2 covers 9 bases. The CDR3 protein is CASSPSKRGGTDTQYF. In nucleotides, the CDR3 is TGTGCCAGCAGTCCCTCAAAGCGGGGGGGCACAGATACGCAGTATTTT.